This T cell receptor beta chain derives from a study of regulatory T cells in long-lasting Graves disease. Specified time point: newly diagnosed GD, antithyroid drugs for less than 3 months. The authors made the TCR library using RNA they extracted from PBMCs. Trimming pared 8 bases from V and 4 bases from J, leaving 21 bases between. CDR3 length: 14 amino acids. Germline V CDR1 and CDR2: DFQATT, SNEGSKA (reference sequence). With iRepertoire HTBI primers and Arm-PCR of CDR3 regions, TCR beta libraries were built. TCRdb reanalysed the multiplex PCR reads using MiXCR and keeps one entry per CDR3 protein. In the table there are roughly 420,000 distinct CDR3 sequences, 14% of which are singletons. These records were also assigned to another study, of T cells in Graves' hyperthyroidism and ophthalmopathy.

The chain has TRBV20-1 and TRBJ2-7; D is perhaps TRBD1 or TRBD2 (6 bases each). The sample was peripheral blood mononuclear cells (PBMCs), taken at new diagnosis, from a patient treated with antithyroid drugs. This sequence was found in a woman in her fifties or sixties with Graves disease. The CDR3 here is CSPLKPPGAYEQYF. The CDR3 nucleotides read TGCAGTCCTCTAAAGCCCCCGGGGGCATACGAGCAGTACTTC.